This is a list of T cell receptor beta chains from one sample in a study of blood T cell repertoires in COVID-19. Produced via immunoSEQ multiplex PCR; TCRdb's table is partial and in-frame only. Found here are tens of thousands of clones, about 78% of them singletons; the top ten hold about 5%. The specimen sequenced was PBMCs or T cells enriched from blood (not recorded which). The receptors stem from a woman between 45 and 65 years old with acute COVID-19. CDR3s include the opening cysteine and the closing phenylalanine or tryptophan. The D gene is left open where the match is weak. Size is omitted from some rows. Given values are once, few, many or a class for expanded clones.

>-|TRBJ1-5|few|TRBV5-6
TGTGCCAGCAGCTTGGGTTGGCGGGGGAGGGAGCCCCAGCATTTT
CASSLGWRGREPQHF
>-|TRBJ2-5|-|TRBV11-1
TGTGCCAGCAGCATCAGGGAGGAGGAGACCCAGTACTTC
CASSIREEETQYF
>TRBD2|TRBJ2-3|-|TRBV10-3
TGTGCCTGCTCCCGGAAGCGGGGGGCTCAGAGTAGCACAGATACGCAGTATTTT
CACSRKRGAQSSTDTQYF
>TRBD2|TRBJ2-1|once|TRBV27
TGTGCCAGCAGTCCAAGCGGGGGCGCGGGGAATGAGCAGTTCTTC
CASSPSGGAGNEQFF
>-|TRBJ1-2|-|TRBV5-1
TGCGCCAGCAGCCCGGGGGAGGGGTGGTCTGGCTACACCTTC
CASSPGEGWSGYTF
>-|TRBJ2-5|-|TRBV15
TGTGCCACCAGCAGAGATCTGCAAGAGACCCAGTACTTC
CATSRDLQETQYF
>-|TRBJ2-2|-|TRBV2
TGTGCCAGCAGTAAGGGGCAGAACACCGGGGAGCTGTTTTTT
CASSKGQNTGELFF
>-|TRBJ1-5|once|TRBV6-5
TGTGCCAGCAGCTCAGACAGATGGGGTCAGCCCCAGCATTTT
CASSSDRWGQPQHF
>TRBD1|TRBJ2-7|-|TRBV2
TGTGCCAGCAAGGACAGGGATGACTGGTACGAGCAGTACTTC
CASKDRDDWYEQYF
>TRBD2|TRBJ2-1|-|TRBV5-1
TGCGCCAGCAGCCCGGGACGCCGGGGGGATGAGCAGTTCTTC
CASSPGRRGDEQFF
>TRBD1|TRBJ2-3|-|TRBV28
TGTGCCAGCAGTTTACGTCAGGGGGCTAGCACAGATACGCAGTATTTT
CASSLRQGASTDTQYF
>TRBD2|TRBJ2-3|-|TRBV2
TGTGCCAGCAGTGAAGAGGTAGCGGGGGCGGGTACGCAGTATTTT
CASSEEVAGAGTQYF
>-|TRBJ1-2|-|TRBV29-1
TGCAGCGTTGAGGCAAGAAAGTATGGCTACACCTTC
CSVEARKYGYTF
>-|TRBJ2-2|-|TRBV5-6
TGTGCCAGCAGCTTGCAAGGAGGAATTATGTGGGAGCTGTTTTTT
CASSLQGGIMWELFF
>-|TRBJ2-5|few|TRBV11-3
TGTGCCAGCAGCCGCCGGCGGGACCAAGAGACCCAGTACTTC
CASSRRRDQETQYF
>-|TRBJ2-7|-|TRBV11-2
TGTGCCAGCAGCTTTCGGACAGGGAGGGGCGAGCAGTACTTC
CASSFRTGRGEQYF
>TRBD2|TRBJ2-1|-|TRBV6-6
TGTGCCAGCAGTCCGGCTAGCGGGGGGCCGAAATCCGATGAGCAGTTCTTC
CASSPASGGPKSDEQFF
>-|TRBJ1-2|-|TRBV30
TGTGCCTGGAGTCAACAGGTGCACTATGGCTACACCTTC
CAWSQQVHYGYTF
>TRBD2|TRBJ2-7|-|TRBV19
TGTGCCAGTAGGACGGGCGGGGGTACCTACGAGCAGTACTTC
CASRTGGGTYEQYF
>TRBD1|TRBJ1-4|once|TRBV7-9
TGTGCCAGCAGCTTGTGGGGACAGGGGGCGACTAATGAAAAACTGTTTTTT
CASSLWGQGATNEKLFF
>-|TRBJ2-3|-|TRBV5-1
TGCGCCAGCTGCCGGGACACAGGTCGCACAGATACGCAGTATTTT
CASCRDTGRTDTQYF
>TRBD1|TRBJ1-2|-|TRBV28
TGTGCCAGCAGTTCCGAGATCACAGGGGTTAGGGGCTATGGCTACACCTTC
CASSSEITGVRGYGYTF
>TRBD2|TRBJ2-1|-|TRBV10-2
TGCGCCAGCAGTCTTAGCGGGGTTCACAATGAGCAGTTCTTC
CASSLSGVHNEQFF
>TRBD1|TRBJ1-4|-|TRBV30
TGTGCCTGGACTCCGAAGACAGGGGCAATTGCAACTAATGAAAAACTGTTTTTT
CAWTPKTGAIATNEKLFF
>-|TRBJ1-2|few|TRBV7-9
TGTGCCAGCAGCTTAGTACAGGGAGGGATATATGGCTACACCTTC
CASSLVQGGIYGYTF
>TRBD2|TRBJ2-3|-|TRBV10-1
TGCGCCAGCAGTGAGCTGGGGCGGGGGACAGATACGCAGTATTTT
CASSELGRGTDTQYF
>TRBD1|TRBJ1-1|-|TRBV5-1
TGCGCCAGCAGCTCGCAGGGGACAGGGGATAACACTGAAGCTTTCTTT
CASSSQGTGDNTEAFF
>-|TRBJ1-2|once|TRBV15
TGTGCCACCAGCAGAGATCTAGTAGGTAGTGGCTACACCTTC
CATSRDLVGSGYTF